One and the same sample provided the 4 T cell receptor beta chains below, sequenced in a study of identical twins. MiXCR, run by TCRdb on the 5' RACE reads, gives a single entry per CDR3 protein. The profile shows under 300,000 distinct CDR3 sequences, approximately 7.1% of them singletons. The same specimen was also included in a second study, on T cells expressing NK-cell markers.

What was sequenced was CD8+ T cells sorted from blood. These receptors all come from a woman aged 18-35 years in good health.

A few counts support this clonotype. J is TRBJ1-2 and V is TRBV12-3 or TRBV12-4; D may be TRBD1 (5 bases). Trimming took off 7 bases at V and 8 bases at J, with 14 bases between the two ends. This CDR3 has 12 residues. The CDR3: CASTWGQEGYTF. The CDR3, as DNA: TGTGCCAGCACCTGGGGCCAGGAGGGCTACACCTTC.

A few counts support this clonotype. The V gene is TRBV30, the J gene TRBJ1-5, with unresolved D. The CDR3 extends over 14 amino acids. The V end was cut by 0 bases, the J end by 2 bases, with 8 bases between. Per the germline V gene, CDR1 is GTSNPN and CDR2 is SVGIG (reference sequence). CDR3: CAWSVGWGNQPQHF. The CDR3 DNA is TGTGCCTGGAGTGTAGGCTGGGGCAATCAGCCCCAGCATTTT. The variable domain in full, with the rest retrieved from reference TRBV30 and TRBJ1-5, is SQTIHQWPATLVQPVGSPLSLECTVEGTSNPNLYWYRQAAGRGLQLLFYSVGIGQISSEVPQNLSASRPQDRQFILSSKKLLLSDSGFYLCAWSVGWGNQPQHFGDGTRLSIL.

This sequence joins TRBV29-1 and TRBJ1-2, with D possibly being TRBD1 (5 bases). Germline loops: CDR1 SQVTM, CDR2 ANQGSEA. The CDR3 is 12 amino acids. Trimming took off 4 bases at V and 8 bases at J, with 14 bases between the two ends. The CDR3 nucleotides are TGCAGCGTTGTATGGGGGACTGGGGGCTACACCTTC. Translation gives CSVVWGTGGYTF.

This clonotype turned up a few times. The chain carries TRBV2 and TRBJ1-2, with D possibly being TRBD1 (6 bases). CDR3 length: 11 residues. Looked up from germline, CDR1 is SNHLY and CDR2 is FYNNEI. Trimming removed 10 bases at V and 8 bases at J, with 14 bases between. The CDR3 DNA sequence: TGTGCCATCGGGACACCACAGGGCTACACCTTC. This encodes CAIGTPQGYTF.